This T cell receptor (beta chain) originates from a study of memory CD4+ T cells and cytomegalovirus serostatus. The sort gate was single viable CD3+CD4+CD8-CD45RO+ cells for memory CD4+ T cells. Serostatus was set by detecting CMV pp150, pp28, p38, p52 IgG. CD4+ T cells were isolated by positive magnetic selection. Repertoires were generated with immunoSEQ multiplex PCR, while TCRdb's copy carries only in-frame clones and drops some. The sample holds about 56,000 clones, roughly 82% seen once. V gave up 6 bases and J gave up 1 base, with 25 bases separating them. The CDR3 contains 18 residues. CDR1 SGHRS and CDR2 YFSETQ come from the germline V gene.

This receptor was taken from an adult in good health and CMV-seronegative. Sequencing was performed on memory CD4+ T cells from blood. V is TRBV5-1 and J is TRBJ1-1; D gene ambiguous. Here the CDR3 DNA reads TGCGCCAGCACGCCGTCGGCGACTCTAACTTTCCCGAACACTGAAGCTTTCTTT. As protein: CASTPSATLTFPNTEAFF.